The 16 T cell receptor beta chains listed next were all sequenced from one sample in a study of blood T cell repertoires in COVID-19. Data came from immunoSEQ multiplex PCR; TCRdb stores just in-frame clones and leaves some out. The sample lists around 97,000 clones; about 89% were seen once. Sequenced: peripheral blood. Every receptor here comes from a woman in her fifties or sixties with acute or convalescent COVID-19.

The chain combines TRBV30 with TRBJ1-6; D is unclear. Germline assignment: CDR1 GTSNPN and CDR2 SVGIG (reference sequence). V lost 2 bases and J lost 8, with 7 bases in between. The CDR3 is made up of 12 amino acids. This CDR3 reads CAWSWEDSPLHF. CDR3 in DNA: TGTGCCTGGAGTTGGGAGGATTCACCCCTCCACTTT.

This clone occurred once. The chain joins TRBV19 to TRBJ2-1, with 7 bases lining up with TRBD2. Germline V gene lookup returns CDR1 LNHDA and CDR2 SQIVND (reference sequence). The CDR3 contains 15 residues. V lost 4 bases to trimming and J lost 1 base; unmatched junction nucleotides: 4. The CDR3 DNA is TGTGCCAGTAGTACCGGACTAGAATCCTACAATGAGCAGTTCTTC. This translates into CASSTGLESYNEQFF. The variable domain in full, with the rest retrieved from reference TRBV19 and TRBJ2-1, is DGGITQSPKYLFRKEGQNVTLSCEQNLNHDAMYWYRQDPGQGLRLIYYSQIVNDFQKGDIAEGYSVSREKKESFPLTVTSAQKNPTAFYLCASSTGLESYNEQFFGPGTRLTVL.

The rearrangement uses TRBV30 and TRBJ1-6; possibly TRBD1 for D (5 bases). V gave up 6 bases and J gave up 6 bases, with 18 bases separating them. The CDR3 is 15 residues long. Germline CDR1 and CDR2: GTSNPN and SVGIG (reference sequence). CDR3 region: CACKETASFNSPLHF. In nucleotides, the CDR3 is TGTGCCTGCAAAGAGACAGCTTCGTTTAATTCACCCCTCCACTTT.

This sequence joins TRBV2 and TRBJ2-2; D might be TRBD1 (6 bases). The CDR3 is 14 amino acids. Germline CDR1 is SNHLY and CDR2 is FYNNEI. V was pared by 6 bases and J by 4 bases, with 12 bases between. The CDR3 DNA follows: TGTGCCAGCAGGGACAGCTATCTCACCGGGGAGCTGTTTTTT. It yields the protein CASRDSYLTGELFF. The complete variable domain, with remaining parts taken from reference TRBV2 and TRBJ2-2, reads EPEVTQTPSHQVTQMGQEVILRCVPISNHLYFYWYRQILGQKVEFLVSFYNNEISEKSEIFDDQFSVERPDGSNFTLKIRSTKLEDSAMYFCASRDSYLTGELFFGEGSRLTVL.

The rearrangement uses TRBV4-2 and TRBJ1-2, with a possible D match to TRBD1 (5 bases). CDR1 is LGHNA and CDR2 is YNFKEQ in the germline V gene. The germline V and J ends were trimmed by 2 bases and 4 bases, with 14 bases remaining between them. The CDR3 totals 15 residues. DNA of the CDR3: TGTGCCAGCAGCCAAACCCCTACAGGCACCTATGGCTACACCTTC. Its protein is CASSQTPTGTYGYTF.

In DNA, the CDR3 is TGCAGCGTTGGTTCTAGCGGGAGGGCGGTTGAGCAGTTCTTC. Amino acids: CSVGSSGRAVEQFF. The V gene is TRBV29-1, the J gene TRBJ2-1, with 12 bases lining up with TRBD2. The CDR3 length is 14 residues. Germline-derived CDR1 and CDR2 are SQVTM and ANQGSEA. Trimming at V came to 4 bases and at J to 9 bases, leaving 7 bases not matched to a gene.

The chain links TRBV28 to TRBJ1-2; 8 nucleotides line up with TRBD1. The CDR3 spans 15 residues. V lost 6 bases and J lost 0; bases outside the gene matches: 6. In germline, CDR1 is MDHEN, CDR2 SYDVKM. CDR3 residues: CASRTGAIANYGYTF. The CDR3 region has the DNA TGTGCCAGCAGGACAGGGGCGATAGCTAACTATGGCTACACCTTC.

This chain joins TRBV12-3 or TRBV12-4 and TRBJ1-5; D remains unclear. The CDR3 consists of 13 residues. Trimming took 3 bases from V and 9 from J, leaving 12 bases between them. Written as DNA, the CDR3 is TGTGCCAGCAGTTTTGGGCGGGCGGCGCCCCAGCATTTT. It encodes CASSFGRAAPQHF.

The V gene is TRBV19, the J gene TRBJ1-1; D may be TRBD1 (6 bases). CDR3 length: 14 residues. Trimming removed 9 bases from V and 2 bases from J, with 16 bases in between. CDR1 and CDR2 (germline): LNHDA, SQIVND (reference sequence). CDR3 in amino acids: CASKRQEINTEAFF. The CDR3 DNA reads TGTGCCAGCAAGCGACAGGAGATCAACACTGAAGCTTTCTTT. Complete variable domain (other parts from reference TRBV19 and TRBJ1-1): DGGITQSPKYLFRKEGQNVTLSCEQNLNHDAMYWYRQDPGQGLRLIYYSQIVNDFQKGDIAEGYSVSREKKESFPLTVTSAQKNPTAFYLCASKRQEINTEAFFGQGTRLTVV.

This sequence joins TRBV7-9 and TRBJ1-4; perhaps TRBD1 as D (5 bases). V lost 5 bases, J lost 5 bases, and 18 bases lay in between. The V gene's germline CDR1 is SEHNR and CDR2 FQNEAQ (reference sequence). The CDR3 contains 16 residues. CDR3 nucleotide sequence: TGTGCCAGCAGCCCTGTTGGGGCAATGTCGAATGAAAAACTGTTTTTT. Translation: CASSPVGAMSNEKLFF.

The sample holds one count of this clone. The V gene is TRBV2, the J gene TRBJ2-1; 10 positions agree with TRBD2. V dropped 4 bases and J dropped 6; count of bases not matched to a gene: 6. This CDR3 has 15 residues. The germline CDR1 and CDR2 sequences are SNHLY and FYNNEI. CDR3 sequence: CASSARLAGGNEQFF. The CDR3 nucleotides are TGTGCCAGCAGTGCCCGACTAGCGGGTGGCAATGAGCAGTTCTTC.

J is TRBJ2-1 and V is TRBV15, with a tentative D call TRBD2 (6 bases). The V gene's germline CDR1 is LNHNV and CDR2 YYDKDF (reference sequence). Trimming left V 5 bases short and J 6 bases short, with 17 bases between. The CDR3 has 15 residues. The CDR3 DNA reads as TGTGCCACCAGCCCTACCGGGACTGCTCTCAATGAGCAGTTCTTC. Amino acids: CATSPTGTALNEQFF.

The rearrangement joins TRBV19 to TRBJ1-5; 7 nucleotides line up with TRBD1. CDR3 length: 15 amino acids. Losses at the gene ends were 3 bases for V and 5 bases for J; bases not matched to a gene: 7. Germline CDR1 reads LNHDA; CDR2 reads SQIVND (reference sequence). The CDR3 DNA reads TGTGCCAGTAGTATGGACAGGCTACCCTATCAGCCCCAGCATTTT. Its protein is CASSMDRLPYQPQHF.

This chain joins TRBV19 and TRBJ2-5; maybe TRBD2 (6 bases). V was shortened by 10 bases and J by 1 base, with 13 bases between the two germline ends. CDR1 LNHDA and CDR2 SQIVND come from the germline V gene (reference sequence). The CDR3 sequence is 13 residues long. Here the CDR3 DNA reads TGTGCCACTGGGGGGATGCTCCAAGAGACCCAGTACTTC. Translation gives CATGGMLQETQYF.

The V call is TRBV29-1, the J call TRBJ1-1; possibly TRBD1 for D (6 bases). The length of the CDR3 is 16 residues. The germline gives CDR1 SQVTM, CDR2 ANQGSEA. V was cut by 4 bases and J by 1 base, with 19 bases left in between. The CDR3 loop is CSVGTPWGRRNTEAFF. The CDR3 nucleotides are TGCAGCGTTGGCACCCCCTGGGGGCGTCGGAACACTGAAGCTTTCTTT.

This rearrangement joins TRBV19 to TRBJ1-2, with TRBD1 identical over 8 bases. Germline V gives CDR1 LNHDA, CDR2 SQIVND (reference sequence). Germline trimming cut 0 bases from V and 8 bases from J; bases unmatched to any gene: 5. The CDR3 totals 14 residues. DNA of the CDR3: TGTGCCAGTAGTATAGATCAGGGGGCGAAAGGCTACACCTTC. Amino acids: CASSIDQGAKGYTF.